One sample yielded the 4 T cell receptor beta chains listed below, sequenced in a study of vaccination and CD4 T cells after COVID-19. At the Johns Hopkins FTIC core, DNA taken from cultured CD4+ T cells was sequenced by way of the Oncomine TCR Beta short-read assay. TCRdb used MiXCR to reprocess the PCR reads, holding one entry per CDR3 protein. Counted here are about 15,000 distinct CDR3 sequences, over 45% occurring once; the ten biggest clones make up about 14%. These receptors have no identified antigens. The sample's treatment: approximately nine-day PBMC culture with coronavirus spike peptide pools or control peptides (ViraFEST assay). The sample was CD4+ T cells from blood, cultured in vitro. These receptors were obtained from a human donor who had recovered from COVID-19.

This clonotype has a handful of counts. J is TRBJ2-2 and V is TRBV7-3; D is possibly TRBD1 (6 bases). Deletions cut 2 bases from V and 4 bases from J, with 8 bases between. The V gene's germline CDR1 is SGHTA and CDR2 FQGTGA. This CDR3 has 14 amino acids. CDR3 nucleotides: TGTGCCAGCAGCTTATTGGACAGCACCGGGGAGCTGTTTTTT. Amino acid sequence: CASSLLDSTGELFF. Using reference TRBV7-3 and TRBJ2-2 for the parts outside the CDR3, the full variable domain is GAGVSQTPSNKVTEKGKYVELRCDPISGHTALYWYRQSLGQGPEFLIYFQGTGAADDSGLPNDRFFAVRPEGSVSTLKIQRTERGDSAVYLCASSLLDSTGELFFGEGSRLTVL.

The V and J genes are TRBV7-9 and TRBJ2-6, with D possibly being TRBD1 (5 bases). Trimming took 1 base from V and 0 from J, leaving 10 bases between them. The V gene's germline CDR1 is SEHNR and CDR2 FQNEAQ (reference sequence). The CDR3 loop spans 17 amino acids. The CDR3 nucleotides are TGTGCCAGCAGCTTAGGGGGTGGGGCCTCTGGGGCCAACGTCCTGACTTTC. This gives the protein CASSLGGGASGANVLTF.

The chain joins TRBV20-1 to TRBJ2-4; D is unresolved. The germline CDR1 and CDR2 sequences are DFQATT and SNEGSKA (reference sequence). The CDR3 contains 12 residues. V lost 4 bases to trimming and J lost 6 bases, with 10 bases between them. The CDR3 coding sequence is TGCAGTGCTAACTCCCCGGGAAACATTCAGTACTTC. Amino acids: CSANSPGNIQYF.

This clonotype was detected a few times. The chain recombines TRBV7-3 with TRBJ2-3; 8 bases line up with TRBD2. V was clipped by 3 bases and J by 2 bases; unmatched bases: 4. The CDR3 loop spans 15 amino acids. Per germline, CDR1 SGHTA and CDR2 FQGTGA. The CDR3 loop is CASSLAGGYTDTQYF. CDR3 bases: TGTGCCAGCAGCTTGGCGGGGGGATACACAGATACGCAGTATTTT.